A single TCR beta chain is shown here with its context. What it recognizes is unknown. Together with a sample-barcoded 5' primer, a J-beta primer mix was included in a second PCR lasting about 6 to 11 cycles. TCRdb reprocessed the 5' RACE reads via MiXCR and lists one record per CDR3 protein. The profile covers under 1 million distinct CDR3 sequences, with around two fifths appearing a single time and around 21% taken by the ten largest. The data were taken from a study of blood T cells in healthy people across ages. Study-wide results and caveats: Measured against age, TCR beta diversity per million T cells decreased in a roughly linear manner.

V was cut by 5 bases and J by 13 bases, with 21 bases left in between. This CDR3 has 14 amino acids. CDR1 is SGHTA and CDR2 is FQGNSA in the germline V gene. The rearrangement joins TRBV7-2 to TRBJ2-1, with D perhaps being TRBD1 or TRBD2 (5 bases each). Sequenced: blood. The sequence was obtained from a man in his sixties in good health. The CDR3 region has the DNA TGTGCCAGCAGCCTCCCCGGTCGGAGAGGGACCCAGTTCTTC. Its protein is CASSLPGRRGTQFF.